Described below is a single T cell receptor beta chain sequence and its context. The data were produced by immunoSEQ multiplex PCR, yet TCRdb's version contains in-frame clones alone and is incomplete. Of approximately 450,000 clones in the sample, 85% to 90% were seen once. This sample was taken from a study of blood T cell repertoires in COVID-19. Study information: Nucleic acid was either cDNA or gDNA, and it came from T cells, B-cell-depleted T cells, or PBMCs.

Participant ages covered roughly 18 to 89 years across 24 US areas. Each participant's cohort was designated according to participant-reported clinical history. J gave up 0 bases and V 6 bases, and 4 bases lay outside the gene matches. Germline CDR1 is MNHEY and CDR2 is SVGEGT. This CDR3 is 15 amino acids long. The chain employs TRBV6-2 or TRBV6-3 and TRBJ2-1; TRBD2 matches 8 bases. Material for sequencing was PBMCs or T cells enriched from blood (not recorded which). The TCR originated in a young man who had recovered from COVID-19. The CDR3 loop reads CASSRGGSSYNEQFF. The CDR3 nucleotides are TGTGCCAGCAGCCGGGGGGGCAGCTCCTACAATGAGCAGTTCTTC.